This T cell receptor (beta chain) was recorded in a study of cytomegalovirus exposure and HLA in healthy donors (dated by TCRdb to 2017 to 2019). In terms of the full investigation: An earlier analysis of a few hundred of the donors reported around 280 Gb of sequence data and approximately 120 million unique TCR beta sequences obtained from 150 million to 200 million T cells. An early release that covered 500 to 800 HLA-typed donors contained around 330 gigabases of sequencing data and some 87 million unique TCR sequences. Among the roughly 380 genotyped donors, around 81% belonged to the genetic ancestry cluster associated with self-reported Caucasian donors. The study aimed to test whether cataloging public T cell receptors could reveal signatures of past pathogen exposure. The study used immunosequencing to profile the T cell repertoires of approximately 640 subjects and linked those repertoires to cytomegalovirus serostatus. Along with the approximately 650-subject first cohort, a separate validation cohort of around 120 different subjects was used. The study combined high-throughput TCR immunosequencing, statistical association of individual TCRs with disease status, and machine learning to predict cytomegalovirus infection status. A later analysis re-analyzed previously published TCR beta repertoires from 600 to 850 donors and added high-resolution HLA genotyping to study TCR occurrence patterns. In the later analysis, no new phenotypic data were used to find candidate immune exposures; instead, reliance was placed on TCR beta sequences and their occurrence across donors. In an earlier analysis of 587 of the donors, high-throughput TCR beta sequencing was used to judge whether each TCR beta V gene segment behaved as functional or pseudogenic. Donor age, sex, ethnicity and CMV serostatus were collected together with the repertoire data. A later genetic analysis used genome-wide SNP genotypes for about 55% of the 666 donors, treating that subset as a discovery cohort. All discovery cohort repertoires had been generated using a single sequencing platform. HLA typing included class I and class II loci at four-digit resolution. The number of typed donors differed by locus: about 620-640 for A, B, C, DRB1 and DQB1; 522 for DQA1; around 610 for DPA1; and 400 to 480 for DPB1. Because of strong linkage in the cohort, a handful of DR-DQ haplotypes were treated as single units for association and clustering. On average, 235,054 unique TCR beta nucleotide sequences were sequenced per donor among some 420 genotyped donors of the cohort, with 15% to 20% of those sequences being non-productive.

The cohort was made up of about 610 healthy bone marrow donors. All cohort members were sampled while nominally healthy, although unrecorded immune exposures were likely present. The donor was CMV seronegative and was included in the group of several hundred seronegative cohort members. Each donor provided a peripheral blood sample, and peripheral blood mononuclear cells were used for TCR beta sequencing. Genomic DNA extraction from the blood cell samples was performed with the Qiagen DNeasy Blood Extraction Kit. V is pruned by 11 bases and J by 11 bases, leaving 12 bases of the junction without a gene match. The germline V gene encodes CDR1 MNHEY and CDR2 SVGAGI. Inclusive of the bounding cysteine and phenylalanine, the CDR3 is 12 residues long. Only the CDR3 DNA is retained, 36 bases long and in frame from the first base. The library came from the immunoSEQ multiplex PCR assay. The multiplex PCR relied on a mix of 60 forward primers for TCR Vbeta segments and 13 reverse primers for TCR Jbeta segments. A multiplex PCR assay on genomic DNA amplified the CDR3 region of rearranged TCR beta genes. On the Illumina HiSeq System, the amplified TCR beta libraries were sequenced as 87-base-pair reads. The original pipeline was this. A later analysis tallied around 82 million unique TCR beta chains across the 666 repertoires, and about 12 million of those chains were shared by two or more donors. A nearest-neighbor algorithm error-corrected the raw reads and collapsed the reads into unique sequences, merging closely related sequences to remove PCR and sequencing errors. CDR3 sequences were aligned to IMGT reference sequences to assign V, D and J gene segments. For a sequence to be retained, a match of at least six nucleotides to both a V gene segment and a J gene segment was required. A rearrangement was called productive if the CDR3 had no stop codons and remained in frame with V and J, and every other rearrangement was called non-productive. Following IMGT convention, CDR3 was defined as the stretch from the second conserved V-encoded cysteine to the conserved J-encoded phenylalanine. The earlier analysis of 587 of the donors excluded any sequence lacking an unambiguous match to a single V gene segment. In an earlier analysis of approximately 590 of the donors, a V segment was called functional when productive rearrangements were above 56.7%, and segregating when the standard deviation between donors exceeded 5%. To diagnose cytomegalovirus status from the catalog of TCR beta chain sequences, a statistical classification framework was built. In a later analysis, V and J genes were assigned by comparing TCR nucleotide sequences against IMGT/GENE-DB human TR gene sequences. In a later analysis, CDR3 sequences and most-parsimonious VDJ recombination scenarios were assigned using the TCRdist pipeline. In a later analysis, each TCR beta chain was defined by its CDR3 amino acid sequence together with its V-gene family, and reads lacking a unique V-gene family were excluded. As a way to deal with suspected cross-contamination and a sequencing artifact, a later analysis dropped 450 to 600 nucleotide sequences that were highly shared and had low generation probability. A later analysis calculated a clonal expansion index for each public chain from normalized within-repertoire ranks of inferred template counts. In a later analysis, generation probabilities were computed using a VDJ recombination model fitted to out-of-frame rearrangements, and the results were checked against IGoR. Hypergeometric tests were used in a later analysis to score TCR-TCR, TCR-HLA and TCR-CMV co-occurrence, with a repertoire-size bias correction applied to the TCR pairs. In a later analysis, false discovery rates were estimated by permuting HLA or CMV assignments 20 times. In a later analysis, co-occurring TCRs were grouped with DBSCAN, and TCRdist sequence similarity was added when clustering was performed within HLA-allele-positive subsets. Repertoires with fewer than 30,000 or more than 120,000 public chains were left out of co-occurrence clustering, as were a few repertoires with anomalous nucleotide sharing. What TCRdb holds here is the immuneACCESS table cut down to in-frame rearrangements. Part of the clones is not present; checked against another copy, under half of the missing clones reflect an unresolved V gene, and the others are unexplained. V and J calls and clone size are those listed in that table; D and trimming were worked out from the DNA. The sample table shows about 150,000 clones, and roughly 84% are seen once. The top ten hold 1.9% of the sample.

On this clone itself: Its antigen has not been determined. No base-level quality is on record; no much larger clone is a single base apart.

What the research found in general, with its limitations: Only TCR beta chains were sequenced in this cohort, and the absence of alpha or paired-chain data limited detectable features. Because counts were too low, more than 15 rarely observed V segments, including chromosome 9 orphons, were excluded from the earlier analysis of under 650 of the donors. Linkage disequilibrium might explain the correlated functional status among segregating V segments, but an unknown experimental factor could not be ruled out. A further reported finding was that TCR beta sequences accurately predicted the HLA-A and HLA-B alleles for most subjects in the first cohort. The 87-base-pair reads could not distinguish some IMGT-functional V segments, including TRBV6-2 and TRBV6-3, so those segments were excluded. Immune exposure information for the cohort was limited to CMV serostatus. An association between a missense DCLRE1C variant and V-gene and J-gene trimming of TCR beta chains was found in a later genetic analysis and replicated in an independent cohort. In a later analysis, the rate of TCR association differed among HLA loci, with DRB1 alleles having the most associated TCRs and HLA-C alleles having the fewest. Because some donors lacked HLA typing at each locus, the association tests relied only on the typed subset. A cluster of highly shared sequence variants was judged likely to represent a technical artifact of the sequencing pipeline. When HLA alleles, especially DR and DQ, strongly co-occurred, attributing TCR associations to individual alleles was difficult. In a later analysis, several top co-occurrence clusters were reported to appear linked to parvovirus B19, influenza, CMV and Epstein-Barr virus. A later genetic analysis reported fewer N-insertions in productive TCRs among donors in an Asian-associated ancestry cluster than the approximately 670-donor mean. Compared with equally common non-associated chains, HLA-associated TCR beta chains in a later analysis were more clonally expanded and had lower generation probabilities. Specific HLA alleles were associated with some 15,000 TCR beta sequences at a false discovery rate of 0.05 in a later analysis. According to the authors, the approach could potentially be generalized to other disease states and immunological phenotypes. The classifier was reported to diagnose cytomegalovirus status with high specificity and sensitivity in both the original cohort and the validation cohort. Sequencing depth was assumed to be roughly uniform across donors in the presence/absence analyses, though that assumption may not hold. In vitro tests confirmed that three of the cytomegalovirus-associated TCR beta chains recognize cytomegalovirus antigens. In a later analysis, most CMV-associated TCR beta chains were found to appear HLA-restricted, with HLA associations seemingly driven largely by CMV exposure. In the study, 150 to 200 TCR beta chains were listed as associated with cytomegalovirus. Most TCR sequences were seen in very few donors, while some public TCRs were found in many individuals. In an earlier analysis of more than 450 of the donors, most TCR beta V segments were observed in productive rearrangements about 90% or about 30% of the time, broadly matching IMGT annotations.

Material: PBMCs. The receptor was isolated from a man aged 18 to 35 in good health and CMV-seronegative. The sequence links TRBV6-5 to TRBJ1-1; 9 junctional bases match TRBD1. The CDR3 reads as follows: CAALDRGRYAFF. The nucleotides read TGTGCCGCCCTCGACAGGGGGAGGTATGCTTTCTTT.